This passage covers 15 T cell receptor beta chains from one sample sequenced in a study of CD8+ T cells in alopecia areata. Once RNA had been extracted, it was reverse transcribed into cDNA to act as the sequencing template. Method: immunoSEQ multiplex PCR; TCRdb's copy keeps in-frame clones and lacks some. This sample has over 85,000 clones, with about 40% found just once. Sequenced: CD4+ T cells sorted from blood. All receptors derive from a human donor with alopecia areata.

V and J are TRBV20-1 and TRBJ1-2; unclear D gene. CDR1 is DFQATT and CDR2 is SNEGSKA in the germline V gene (reference sequence). Trimming shortened V by 3 bases and J by 3 bases, and 5 bases separated the two germline ends. The CDR3 has 11 residues. The CDR3 coding sequence is TGCAGTGCTAGGGATGACTATGGCTACACCTTC. Residues: CSARDDYGYTF.

The rearrangement links TRBV9 to TRBJ2-1; TRBD2 agrees at 8 bases. Per the germline V gene, CDR1 is SGDLS and CDR2 is YYNGEE. The CDR3 is made up of 15 amino acids. The V gene end was trimmed by 5 bases and the J gene end by 2 bases; junction bases not matched to a gene: 6. The DNA for the CDR3 is TGTGCCAGCAGTGCTCAGGGACTAGCCTACAATGAGCAGTTCTTC. This sequence encodes CASSAQGLAYNEQFF.

This rearrangement joins TRBV30 to TRBJ2-7; D call uncertain. CDR1 is GTSNPN, CDR2 SVGIG, per germline (reference sequence). The CDR3 is 14 residues long. With 2 bases removed from V and 1 base from J, the gap between germline ends came to 12 bases. In DNA, the CDR3 is TGTGCCTGGAGTATATCAGACCTTTCCTACGAGCAGTACTTC. Amino acids: CAWSISDLSYEQYF.

CDR3 nucleotide sequence: TGTGCCTGGCGCGCCGGGGCTAGCGGTGAATTAAATGAGCAGTTCTTC. This sequence encodes CAWRAGASGELNEQFF. J is TRBJ2-1 and V is TRBV30, with TRBD2 matching over 7 bases. Germline V gene lookup returns CDR1 GTSNPN and CDR2 SVGIG (reference sequence). The CDR3 contains 16 residues. V lost 5 bases to trimming and J lost 7 bases; unmatched junction nucleotides: 17.

This rearrangement joins TRBV4-2 to TRBJ2-1; 8 bases are a match to TRBD2. This CDR3 has 18 amino acids. Trimming at V came to 0 bases and at J to 2 bases, leaving 9 bases not matched to a gene. Germline-derived CDR1 and CDR2 are LGHNA and YNFKEQ. CDR3 sequence (DNA): TGTGCCAGCAGCCAAGATCTGGCAGCGGGGGTGGCCTACAATGAGCAGTTCTTC. It encodes CASSQDLAAGVAYNEQFF.

The J gene is TRBJ2-3, the V gene TRBV30; no reliable D call. Germline values: CDR1 GTSNPN, CDR2 SVGIG (reference sequence). The length of the CDR3 is 15 residues. The V end lost 1 base, the J end lost 7 bases, and 18 bases lay between the germline ends. The CDR3 loop reads CAWSDGWRLENTQYF. As DNA, the CDR3 is TGTGCCTGGAGTGATGGGTGGCGGCTTGAGAATACGCAGTATTTT. The whole variable domain, filled in from reference TRBV30 and TRBJ2-3, reads SQTIHQWPATLVQPVGSPLSLECTVEGTSNPNLYWYRQAAGRGLQLLFYSVGIGQISSEVPQNLSASRPQDRQFILSSKKLLLSDSGFYLCAWSDGWRLENTQYFGPGTRLTVL.

The chain has TRBV29-1 and TRBJ2-2, with D unresolved. The length of the CDR3 is 13 residues. Per germline, CDR1 SQVTM and CDR2 ANQGSEA. V was trimmed by 4 bases and J by 5 bases, leaving 11 bases between them. The CDR3: CSVAKSQTGELFF. CDR3 DNA: TGCAGCGTTGCAAAGAGTCAAACCGGGGAGCTGTTTTTT.

This chain links TRBV30 with TRBJ1-1; the D gene is possibly TRBD1 (5 bases). This CDR3 spans 13 amino acids. Between the trimmed V and J ends, which lost 2 bases and 1 base, there was a span of 8 bases. CDR1 is GTSNPN, CDR2 SVGIG, per germline (reference sequence). The CDR3 DNA sequence: TGTGCCTGGAGTTACACAGGGAACACTGAAGCTTTCTTT. Residues: CAWSYTGNTEAFF.

This clone was counted between two and nine times. The gene calls are TRBV27 and TRBJ2-1; D gene ambiguous. Germline-derived CDR1 and CDR2 are MNHEY and SMNVEV (reference sequence). V dropped 6 bases and J dropped 6 bases, with 3 bases sitting between them. The CDR3 runs to 10 residues. The CDR3 region is CASSPNEQFF. The CDR3 region has the DNA TGTGCCAGCAGCCCCAATGAGCAGTTCTTC.

About this clone: The same CDR3 arises from other DNA sequences in this sample as well. The J gene is TRBJ1-2, the V gene TRBV5-1; D is possibly TRBD1 (5 bases). Germline assignment: CDR1 SGHRS and CDR2 YFSETQ. The CDR3 covers 12 residues. Trimming left V 0 bases short and J 6 bases short, with 6 bases between. The CDR3 bases are TGCGCCAGCAGCTTGGCGGGGGATGGCTACACCTTC. As protein: CASSLAGDGYTF.

This clone was seen a few times. Other DNA sequences in this specimen translate into the identical CDR3. The chain has TRBV18 and TRBJ1-1, with D possibly TRBD1 on 5 matching bases. V was clipped by 3 bases and J by 1 base, with 6 bases between them. CDR1 KGHSH and CDR2 LQKENI come from the germline V gene. The CDR3 has 13 residues. For the CDR3, the DNA is TGTGCCAGCTCACCCCAGGGGAACACTGAAGCTTTCTTT. This translates into CASSPQGNTEAFF.

The chain uses TRBV28 and TRBJ1-2; 9 positions match TRBD1. There are 16 residues in the CDR3. J was trimmed by 7 bases and V by 6 bases; bases with no gene match: 15. The germline gives CDR1 MDHEN, CDR2 SYDVKM. This chain's CDR3 is CASSRTRTGDNVGYTF. CDR3 nucleotides: TGTGCCAGCAGCCGCACCCGGACAGGGGACAACGTTGGCTACACCTTC.

This chain joins TRBV2 and TRBJ2-3; D is unclear. Germline CDR1 is SNHLY and CDR2 is FYNNEI. The CDR3 totals 11 residues. Trimming left V 8 bases short and J 3 bases short, with 6 bases between. The CDR3 here is CASGITDTQYF. For the CDR3, the DNA is TGTGCCAGCGGGATTACAGATACGCAGTATTTT.

This clone was picked up a small number of times. The chain couples TRBV28 to TRBJ1-1; D gene unclear. The V gene lost 8 bases and the J gene lost 2 bases, with 9 bases spanning the gap. CDR1 is MDHEN, CDR2 SYDVKM, per germline. The length of the CDR3 is 12 residues. The CDR3 sequence: CASLVQNTEAFF. In nucleotides, the CDR3 is TGTGCCAGCCTCGTACAAAACACTGAAGCTTTCTTT. Looking up the rest from reference TRBV28 and TRBJ1-1 gives the full variable domain: DVKVTQSSRYLVKRTGEKVFLECVQDMDHENMFWYRQDPGLGLRLIYFSYDVKMKEKGDIPEGYSVSREKKERFSLILESASTNQTSMYLCASLVQNTEAFFGQGTRLTVV.

The chain links TRBV19 to TRBJ2-5, with TRBD2 matching 11 bases. The V and J ends lost 7 bases and 2 bases, in that order; junction bases with no gene match: 9. This CDR3 spans 16 amino acids. Germline assignment: CDR1 LNHDA and CDR2 SQIVND (reference sequence). Written as DNA, the CDR3 is TGTGCCAGTACTCCGACTAGCGGGGCGCCACAAGAGACCCAGTACTTC. This encodes CASTPTSGAPQETQYF.